The clone carrying this TCR beta chain has ten or more counts. Its antigen is undetermined. The sample belongs to a study of human T cells and chemical hapten exposure. In the study overall: TCR yields per sample varied, mainly owing to small pooled library volume differences. Notes on the study in general: Patch test score was positively correlated with the counts of TCRs that had expanded at PT1.

Time point specified: patch test 1, 2 weeks after DPC sensitization. Treatment meaning: therapeutic diphenylcyclopropenone sensitization with weekly scalp DPC. Blood, whole and unfractionated, served as the source for total RNA extraction. TCRdb called the RACE reads again in MiXCR, with one record for every CDR3 protein. The sample includes some 94,000 distinct CDR3 sequences, around an eighth of them seen just once. With 1 base removed from V and 5 bases from J, the gap between germline ends came to 5 bases. This CDR3 region has 12 residues. The chain uses TRBV12-3 or TRBV12-4 and TRBJ1-2; D is unresolved. The sequence was obtained from a woman aged 40 to 50 with alopecia areata. Some clones in this sample may be carry-over from other donors' samples. Source: whole blood, taken in connection with sensitization to the hapten diphenylcyclopropenone (DPC). In DNA, the CDR3 is TGTGCCAGCAGTTTAGACGGGTATGGCTACACCTTC. This encodes CASSLDGYGYTF.